A selection of T cell receptor beta chains follows, all from one sample in a study of cytomegalovirus exposure and HLA in healthy donors. Sequenced by immunoSEQ multiplex PCR; TCRdb stores in-frame clones only, minus some. The data show approximately 220,000 clones, approximately 80% seen once. The specimen sequenced was PBMCs. All receptors derive from a boy under 10 years old in good health and CMV-seronegative. CDR3s include the opening cysteine and the closing phenylalanine or tryptophan. Some rows mark clone size as missing; the rest say once, few, many or name a class of expanded clone.

cdr3_aa: CAIRREENTEAFF
clone_size: .
v_call: TRBV6-1

cdr3_aa: CASSQGQASNNSPLHF
clone_size: once
v_call: TRBV14

cdr3_aa: CAWTGGATGELFF
clone_size: .
v_call: TRBV30

cdr3_aa: CATSPGAGGPYNEQFF
clone_size: .
v_call: TRBV15

cdr3_aa: CASTPSPSGANVLTF
clone_size: .
v_call: TRBV9

cdr3_aa: CASSLFSGTGELFF
clone_size: .
v_call: TRBV27

cdr3_aa: CASSEGGTGGTQETQYF
clone_size: .
v_call: TRBV25-1

cdr3_aa: CATAVYGGAYEQFF
clone_size: .
v_call: TRBV5-1

cdr3_aa: CSASAGANTGELFF
clone_size: .
v_call: TRBV29-1

cdr3_aa: CASREKLFF
clone_size: few
v_call: TRBV6-9

cdr3_aa: CAWSVSGRTNEKLFF
clone_size: .
v_call: TRBV30

cdr3_aa: CASSLHGVAKNIQYF
clone_size: .
v_call: TRBV2

cdr3_aa: CSVEGSRGETQYF
clone_size: .
v_call: TRBV29-1

cdr3_aa: CASSLERWETQYF
clone_size: once
v_call: TRBV13

cdr3_aa: CASSQGGTGLAEQFF
clone_size: .
v_call: TRBV4-1

cdr3_aa: CAWSIPSGKAHEQYF
clone_size: .
v_call: TRBV30

cdr3_aa: CSPGTGPRSLYEQYF
clone_size: .
v_call: TRBV29-1

cdr3_aa: CASSPVRSGGFTDTQYF
clone_size: .
v_call: TRBV5-6

cdr3_aa: CASSFSGTSGPYEQYF
clone_size: .
v_call: TRBV7-2

cdr3_aa: CASSYSNSGMETQYF
clone_size: .
v_call: TRBV6-5

cdr3_aa: CASSDRLAGVGEQYF
clone_size: .
v_call: TRBV19

cdr3_aa: CASSPGRADQETQYF
clone_size: .
v_call: TRBV5-1

cdr3_aa: CASSRPDPGEQYF
clone_size: once
v_call: TRBV19

cdr3_aa: CAWSQPFRDRDSPYEQYF
clone_size: .
v_call: TRBV30

cdr3_aa: CAWSTIVYEQYF
clone_size: once
v_call: TRBV30

cdr3_aa: CASSPAAGNTIYF
clone_size: .
v_call: TRBV7-9

cdr3_aa: CASSQATSGTYEQYF
clone_size: .
v_call: TRBV4-1

cdr3_aa: CAGSSRDSYGYTF
clone_size: .
v_call: TRBV5-1

cdr3_aa: CASRTSGSNNEQFF
clone_size: .
v_call: TRBV6-1

cdr3_aa: CASSLASGSSGELFF
clone_size: .
v_call: TRBV7-2

cdr3_aa: CASSGSVGGTEAFF
clone_size: many
v_call: TRBV5-6

cdr3_aa: CAISESFGGTAEAFF
clone_size: .
v_call: TRBV10-3

cdr3_aa: CSVDTGAYEQYF
clone_size: .
v_call: TRBV29-1

cdr3_aa: CASASGNYNSPLHF
clone_size: .
v_call: TRBV10-2

cdr3_aa: CASRPRQGPETEAFF
clone_size: few
v_call: TRBV6-5

cdr3_aa: CASSRLAGSGDTQYF
clone_size: .
v_call: TRBV5-1

cdr3_aa: CASSFSGNTEAFF
clone_size: .
v_call: TRBV7-3

cdr3_aa: CSGLAADMQYF
clone_size: once
v_call: TRBV20-1

cdr3_aa: CASSPDAGPGLFF
clone_size: .
v_call: TRBV7-9

cdr3_aa: CASSPLGVSGRSYEQYF
clone_size: .
v_call: TRBV18

cdr3_aa: CASSPDRLNTEAFF
clone_size: .
v_call: TRBV6-6

cdr3_aa: CAIREPTSQGEETQYF
clone_size: .
v_call: TRBV10-3

cdr3_aa: CASRTGWQPQHF
clone_size: .
v_call: TRBV6-1

cdr3_aa: CASARQGKGEKLFF
clone_size: few
v_call: TRBV6-1

cdr3_aa: CASSVDVRAGVGADTQYF
clone_size: .
v_call: TRBV9

cdr3_aa: CASWGREYNSPLHF
clone_size: .
v_call: TRBV6-6

cdr3_aa: CASSLASGGDNEQFF
clone_size: .
v_call: TRBV27

cdr3_aa: CASSLAGLVNEQFF
clone_size: .
v_call: TRBV7-6

cdr3_aa: CASSPRTGATGELFF
clone_size: .
v_call: TRBV27

cdr3_aa: CASSLSAQGAYEQYF
clone_size: once
v_call: TRBV27

cdr3_aa: CASSPGQGMTGELFF
clone_size: .
v_call: TRBV18

cdr3_aa: CASGLEGSGEKLFF
clone_size: .
v_call: TRBV12-5

cdr3_aa: CASSLVPSYEQYF
clone_size: .
v_call: TRBV28